The 10 T cell receptor beta chains below come from one sample, sequenced in a study of T cells after yellow fever vaccination. In TCRdb, the 5' RACE reads were re-called with MiXCR into one record per CDR3 protein. Of about 68,000 distinct CDR3 sequences listed, about 6.5% were seen once; the top ten hold 37%. The sample here was CD8+ T cells sorted from PBMCs, taken more than 40 days after the first yellow fever vaccination. These TCRs come from a man aged 18 to 30 who received the YFV17D yellow fever vaccine.

This chain links TRBV4-3 with TRBJ1-1; the D gene is possibly TRBD1 (5 bases). CDR1 is LGHNA and CDR2 is YSLEER in the germline V gene. The germline V and J ends were trimmed by 0 bases and 6 bases, with 26 bases remaining between them. This CDR3 spans 19 amino acids. The CDR3 DNA sequence: TGCGCCAGCAGCCAAGATCGTTCAGTTACAGGCCGCGTATCGGCTGAAGCTTTCTTT. It encodes CASSQDRSVTGRVSAEAFF.

The V gene is TRBV4-2, the J gene TRBJ1-2; no clear D gene. The V gene lost 3 bases and the J gene lost 4 bases, with 3 bases spanning the gap. CDR1 and CDR2 from the germline V gene are LGHNA and YNFKEQ. The CDR3 has 11 amino acids. The CDR3 sequence: CASSQGYGYTF. CDR3 bases: TGTGCCAGCAGCCAGGGCTATGGCTACACCTTC.

The chain is built from TRBV6-2 or TRBV6-3 and TRBJ2-3; D unresolved. Trimming removed 6 bases from V and 6 bases from J, with 16 bases in between. This CDR3 comprises 14 residues. Germline lookup yields CDR1 MNHEY and CDR2 SVGEGT. The CDR3 protein is CASSKSNFLDTQYF. The DNA of the CDR3 is TGTGCCAGCAGCAAAAGCAACTTCTTGGATACGCAGTATTTT.

This clonotype was counted between two and nine times. The V and J genes are TRBV6-5 and TRBJ1-1; D not certain. The CDR3 is 12 residues long. Trimming stripped 4 bases from V and 2 bases from J, with 5 bases between. From germline, CDR1 is MNHEY and CDR2 SVGAGI. DNA of the CDR3: TGTGCCAGCAGTTCCCCTAACACTGAAGCTTTCTTT. Translated: CASSSPNTEAFF.

The table lists this clonotype with many counts. The CDR3, as DNA: TGTGCCAGCAGTTACCTTGACAGTAAGGGGGAAGCTTTCTTT. Protein: CASSYLDSKGEAFF. The rearrangement links TRBV6-5 to TRBJ1-1, with D perhaps TRBD1 (5 bases). This CDR3 comprises 14 residues. Germline lookup yields CDR1 MNHEY and CDR2 SVGAGI. The V gene lost 2 bases and the J gene lost 8 bases, with 15 bases spanning the gap.

In its sample, this clonotype was seen many times. The V gene is TRBV6-1, the J gene TRBJ2-7; D possibly uses TRBD1 or TRBD2 (5 bases each). V was clipped by 1 base and J by 1 base, with 5 bases between them. CDR3 length: 13 residues. Germline CDR1 reads MNHNS; CDR2 reads SASEGT. CDR3 protein: CASSEGGSYEQYF. CDR3 DNA: TGTGCCAGCAGTGAAGGGGGGTCCTACGAGCAGTACTTC.

This clonotype has a handful of counts. The chain links TRBV9 to TRBJ2-1; no firm D call. CDR3 size: 14 residues. Trimming removed 0 bases from V and 4 bases from J, with 8 bases in between. Germline CDR1 reads SGDLS; CDR2 reads YYNGEE. CDR3 region: CASSVETGYNEQFF. The CDR3 nucleotides read TGTGCCAGCAGCGTAGAGACTGGATACAATGAGCAGTTCTTC.

This clonotype was seen many times. Written as DNA, the CDR3 is TGTGCCAGCAGTTACTCGGGGGCGCGGGCCGAAACCGGGGACAGCAATCAGCCCCAGCATTTT. As protein: CASSYSGARAETGDSNQPQHF. V is TRBV6-2 or TRBV6-3 and J is TRBJ1-5; TRBD1 is a possible D gene (6 bases). The CDR3 is 21 amino acids. V lost 0 bases, J lost 1 base, and 25 bases lay in between. The germline CDR1 and CDR2 sequences are MNHEY and SVGEGT.

The chain joins TRBV5-4 to TRBJ2-1, with 9 bases matching TRBD1. Germline-derived CDR1 and CDR2 are SGHNT and YYREEE (reference sequence). The CDR3 has 18 residues. V gave up 4 bases and J gave up 7 bases; unmatched junction bases: 18. The CDR3 loop reads CASSAYRLQGAVRNEQFF. CDR3 DNA: TGTGCCAGCAGCGCCTACCGTTTACAGGGGGCGGTGAGAAATGAGCAGTTCTTC.

This clonotype was recorded many times. The rearrangement uses TRBV11-2 and TRBJ2-2, with D tentatively TRBD2 (6 bases). The V end lost 5 bases, the J end lost 2 bases, and 12 bases lay between the germline ends. The CDR3 sequence is 15 residues long. CDR1 and CDR2 (germline): SGHAT, FQNNGV. In nucleotides, the CDR3 is TGTGCCAGCAGCCCCGGGCGGGGCAACACCGGGGAGCTGTTTTTT. Translating it yields CASSPGRGNTGELFF. The full variable domain, with the rest looked up from reference TRBV11-2 and TRBJ2-2, is EAGVAQSPRYKIIEKRQSVAFWCNPISGHATLYWYQQILGQGPKLLIQFQNNGVVDDSQLPKDRFSAERLKGVDSTLKIQPAKLEDSAVYLCASSPGRGNTGELFFGEGSRLTVL.